Sequencing of this T cell receptor (beta chain) was carried out in a study of OX40 agonist ivuxolimab in advanced cancers. After removal of 6 bases from V and 4 bases from J, the junction contained 8 bases not matched to a gene. CDR1 and CDR2 from the germline V gene are MNHNS and SASEGT. CDR3 length: 14 amino acids. Study-wide results and limits: CD8+ T cells showed, on average, more clonal expansion than CD4+ cells.

With respect to this clone: Its antigen is unknown.

Sequencing was performed with immunoSEQ multiplex PCR; in TCRdb, only in-frame clones are kept and a portion is missing. The top ten clones hold approximately 0.52% of a sample with some 110,000 clones, just over 90% of them seen once. This clonotype was obtained from an adult with an advanced solid tumor such as melanoma, head and neck, liver or kidney cancer. The V gene is TRBV6-1, the J gene TRBJ1-1; TRBD1 matches 7 bases. Sequencing used CD4+ or CD8+ T cells sorted from blood, obtained in a trial of the OX40 agonist ivuxolimab. The CDR3 DNA follows: TGTGCCAGCAGCCCGACAGGGCTAGGCACTGAAGCTTTCTTT. It encodes CASSPTGLGTEAFF.